Below are 23 T cell receptor beta chains sequenced from a single sample in a study of CD8 T cells in ankylosing spondylitis. Their antigens are not known. Study-wide findings and caveats: Typical of ankylosing spondylitis blood, it appeared, was a TCR beta motif of seven to nine highly homologous variants.

Each CDR3 protein is one row after TCRdb ran MiXCR on the 5' RACE reads. The repertoire holds approximately 520,000 distinct CDR3 sequences, with about 5.2% as singletons. Sequenced material: blood, either unsorted or a sorted T cell fraction (not recorded which). The receptors were gathered from a male donor with ankylosing spondylitis.

The sample holds many counts of this clonotype. The V and J genes are TRBV29-1 and TRBJ2-7; 14 bases map to TRBD2. V gave up 3 bases and J gave up 2 bases; unmatched junction bases: 3. In germline, CDR1 is SQVTM, CDR2 ANQGSEA. The CDR3 contains 15 residues. The CDR3 DNA follows: TGCAGCGTTGAGGGACTAGCGGGAGCTACCTACGAGCAGTACTTC. It specifies CSVEGLAGATYEQYF.

This clonotype was seen many times. J is TRBJ2-7 and V is TRBV21-1; the table assigns TRBD1, which was not confirmed against the DNA. TRBV21-1 is tagged as a pseudogene. This CDR3 is built from 18 residues. The DNA of the CDR3 is TGTGCCAGCAGCAAAGCGCGGAGGACAGGCCCTAACTCCTACGAGCAGTACTTC. This translates into CASSKARRTGPNSYEQYF.

This clonotype was recorded many times. The rearrangement uses TRBV4-2 and TRBJ1-5; TRBD1 aligns across 7 bases. The CDR3 runs to 15 residues. Germline lookup yields CDR1 LGHNA and CDR2 YNFKEQ. V trimming: 0 bases; J trimming: 6 bases; junction bases outside the gene matches: 5. The DNA of the CDR3 is TGTGCCAGCAGCCAAGATACAGGGGAGGGTCAGCCCCAGCATTTT. This gives the protein CASSQDTGEGQPQHF.

This clonotype showed up many times. The rearrangement uses TRBV7-2 and TRBJ2-7, with D tentatively TRBD1 or TRBD2 (5 bases each). V gave up 1 base and J gave up 9 bases, with 13 bases separating them. This CDR3 is 13 amino acids long. CDR1 is SGHTA and CDR2 is FQGNSA in the germline V gene. As DNA, the CDR3 is TGTGCCAGCAGCTTAGTTGGGGGATTGGGGCAGTACTTC. This translates into CASSLVGGLGQYF.

The chain joins TRBV3-1 to TRBJ2-2; D call uncertain. Germline lookup yields CDR1 LGHDT and CDR2 YNNKEL (reference sequence). This CDR3 has 15 residues. V lost 0 bases and J 5 bases, leaving 10 bases between the germline ends. The CDR3 is CASSQDLWGTGELFF. As DNA, the CDR3 is TGTGCCAGCAGCCAAGATTTATGGGGTACCGGGGAGCTGTTTTTT. The complete variable domain, with remaining parts taken from reference TRBV3-1 and TRBJ2-2, reads DTAVSQTPKYLVTQMGNDKSIKCEQNLGHDTMYWYKQDSKKFLKIMFSYNNKELIINETVPNRFSPKSPDKAHLNLHINSLELGDSAVYFCASSQDLWGTGELFFGEGSRLTVL.

This clonotype was seen a single time. The junction does not match germline at one end; this may be a read error. The V and J genes are TRBV12-3 or TRBV12-4 and TRBJ1-1; the D gene is possibly TRBD1 (6 bases). The CDR3 length is 13 residues. The DNA for the CDR3 is TGTGCCAGCAGCGGGACACCAGACACTAAAGCTTTCTTT. Protein sequence: CASSGTPDTKAFF.

This clonotype was seen repeatedly, ten times or more. This chain connects TRBV6-6 to TRBJ1-4, with D possibly being TRBD1 (5 bases). CDR3 length: 13 residues. Trimming took off 10 bases at V and 8 bases at J, with 17 bases between the two ends. Germline CDR1 is MNHNY and CDR2 is SVGAGI (reference sequence). The CDR3 sequence is CATLRGLGEKLFF. Here the CDR3 DNA reads TGTGCCACACTCCGGGGGTTAGGGGAAAAACTGTTTTTT.

This clonotype was detected ten times or more. The genes are TRBV5-6 and TRBJ1-2; D unclear. CDR1 SGHDT and CDR2 YYEEEE come from the germline V gene. This CDR3 has 15 residues. Trimming removed 4 bases from V and 0 bases from J, with 13 bases in between. The CDR3 region has the DNA TGTGCCAGCAGCCTATTCAGACCGACTAACTATGGCTACACCTTC. Its translation: CASSLFRPTNYGYTF.

This clonotype was seen many times. This rearrangement joins TRBV6-1 to TRBJ1-3; D ambiguous. This CDR3 region has 14 residues. Trimming stripped 6 bases from V and 2 bases from J, with 11 bases between. In germline, CDR1 is MNHNS, CDR2 SASEGT. This CDR3 is CASSRRAAGNTIYF. CDR3 nucleotide sequence: TGTGCCAGCAGCCGGCGAGCGGCTGGAAACACCATATATTTT.

CDR3 bases: TGTGCCAGCAGTTGGGTGGTCGGCACCGGGGAGCTGTTTTTT. Encoded protein: CASSWVVGTGELFF. This chain joins TRBV2 and TRBJ2-2; no definite D call. V lost 5 bases, J lost 4 bases, and 11 bases lay in between. This CDR3 comprises 14 residues. Germline CDR1 and CDR2: SNHLY and FYNNEI.

This clonotype was counted at least ten times. V is TRBV9 and J is TRBJ2-1; D unclear. V lost 1 base, J lost 9 bases, and 11 bases lay in between. Germline CDR1 is SGDLS and CDR2 is YYNGEE. The CDR3 has 13 amino acids. CDR3: CASSVNPPAEQFF. CDR3 nucleotide sequence: TGTGCCAGCAGCGTAAACCCGCCAGCTGAGCAGTTCTTC.

This clonotype has more than one count but fewer than ten. The gene calls are TRBV18 and TRBJ2-3, with D tentatively TRBD2 (6 bases). Germline V gene lookup returns CDR1 KGHSH and CDR2 LQKENI. The CDR3 loop spans 17 amino acids. With 2 bases removed from V and 3 bases from J, the gap between germline ends came to 18 bases. The CDR3, as DNA: TGTGCCAGCTCACCAACTGCGTCAGCGGGCTTGACAGATACGCAGTATTTT. Protein product: CASSPTASAGLTDTQYF.

There are many counts of this clonotype. This chain joins TRBV7-8 and TRBJ1-3; D is unresolved. Germline lookup yields CDR1 SGHVS and CDR2 FQNEAQ. The V gene lost 1 base and the J gene lost 0 bases, with 10 bases spanning the gap. CDR3 length: 16 amino acids. The CDR3 DNA reads TGTGCCAGCAGCTTAGTAGGAGGGTTCTCTGGAAACACCATATATTTT. Its protein product is CASSLVGGFSGNTIYF. Complete variable domain (other parts from reference TRBV7-8 and TRBJ1-3): GAGVSQSPRYKVAKRGQDVALRCDPISGHVSLFWYQQALGQGPEFLTYFQNEAQLDKSGLPSDRFFAERPEGSVSTLKIQRTQQEDSAVYLCASSLVGGFSGNTIYFGEGSWLTVV.

This chain joins TRBV29-1 and TRBJ2-3; 12 bases are shared with TRBD2. The CDR3 is 15 residues long. Germline V gives CDR1 SQVTM, CDR2 ANQGSEA. J was trimmed by 3 bases and V by 6 bases; bases with no gene match: 7. The CDR3 nucleotides read TGCAGCGTCGCAAGACTAGCGGGAGTAACAGATACGCAGTATTTT. Amino acid sequence: CSVARLAGVTDTQYF.

This CDR3 is CASSLTGFTSGANVLTF. The CDR3 DNA reads as TGTGCCAGCAGCTTAACAGGATTTACTTCTGGGGCCAACGTCCTGACTTTC. This chain uses TRBV7-6 with TRBJ2-6; possible D gene TRBD1, 5 bases. V lost 2 bases and J 1 base, leaving 12 bases between the germline ends. The CDR3 runs 17 residues. Germline CDR1 is SGHVS and CDR2 is FNYEAQ.

This clonotype was recorded at least ten times. This sequence joins TRBV5-6 and TRBJ2-7; 7 bases map to TRBD1. The ends lost 1 base at V and 2 bases at J; junction bases unmatched: 6. Germline V lookup: CDR1 SGHDT, CDR2 YYEEEE. This CDR3 comprises 15 residues. In nucleotides, the CDR3 is TGTGCCAGCAGCTTGTTGACAGGGAGTCCCTACGAGCAGTACTTC. This sequence encodes CASSLLTGSPYEQYF. The full variable domain, rest sourced from reference TRBV5-6 and TRBJ2-7, is DAGVTQSPTHLIKTRGQQVTLRCSPKSGHDTVSWYQQALGQGPQFIFQYYEEEERQRGNFPDRFSGHQFPNYSSELNVNALLLGDSALYLCASSLLTGSPYEQYFGPGTRLTVT.

The genes are TRBV30 and TRBJ2-3; the match to TRBD1 covers 9 bases. The CDR3 sequence is 15 residues long. CDR1 is GTSNPN and CDR2 is SVGIG in the germline V gene (reference sequence). The V and J ends lost 3 bases and 3 bases, in that order; junction bases with no gene match: 7. CDR3 coding DNA: TGTGCCTGGAGCGGACAGGGGAGAAGGACAGATACGCAGTATTTT. The encoded protein is CAWSGQGRRTDTQYF.

This clonotype showed up many times. The V and J genes are TRBV7-2 and TRBJ2-2; TRBD2 matches 7 bases. Germline CDR1 is SGHTA and CDR2 is FQGNSA. The CDR3 has 15 residues. V was pared by 10 bases and J by 4 bases, with 12 bases of the junction left unmatched. The CDR3 here is CATRWGGPGTGELFF. CDR3 bases: TGTGCCACCCGGTGGGGAGGGCCGGGCACCGGGGAGCTGTTTTTT.

In its sample, this clonotype was seen many times. V is TRBV15 and J is TRBJ2-3; D may be TRBD2 (6 bases). V lost 0 bases, J lost 10 bases, and 17 bases lay in between. CDR1 is LNHNV and CDR2 is YYDKDF in the germline V gene (reference sequence). The CDR3 runs 15 residues. This CDR3 is CATSRERVRTIPQYF. In DNA, the CDR3 is TGTGCCACCAGCAGAGAAAGAGTACGGACTATTCCGCAGTATTTT.

This clonotype was seen ten or more times. The chain employs TRBV29-1 and TRBJ2-2; TRBD1 aligns across 7 bases. J lost 0 bases, V lost 2 bases, and 3 bases had no gene match. Per germline, CDR1 SQVTM and CDR2 ANQGSEA. The CDR3 covers 15 residues. The CDR3 sequence is CSVEHRGPNTGELFF. The CDR3 nucleotides read TGCAGCGTTGAACACAGGGGTCCGAACACCGGGGAGCTGTTTTTT.

This clonotype was seen ten or more times. This chain joins TRBV28 and TRBJ2-5; tentatively, D is TRBD1 (5 bases). The V gene's germline CDR1 is MDHEN and CDR2 SYDVKM. The CDR3 covers 15 residues. Between the trimmed V and J ends, which lost 7 bases and 5 bases, there was a span of 20 bases. The CDR3 loop is CASTLLSRVGETQYF. The CDR3 nucleotides are TGTGCCAGCACCTTACTCTCCAGGGTCGGGGAGACCCAGTACTTC.

This clonotype appeared many times. This chain connects TRBV20-1 to TRBJ1-6; perhaps TRBD1 as D (6 bases). The length of the CDR3 is 12 residues. Germline assignment: CDR1 DFQATT and CDR2 SNEGSKA (reference sequence). The CDR3 DNA sequence: TGCAGCGCACCCAGGGGAGATTCACCCCTCCACTTT. This gives the protein CSAPRGDSPLHF.

This clonotype was detected only once. This chain joins TRBV7-3 and TRBJ2-2; possible D gene TRBD1, 5 bases. The CDR3 sequence is 14 residues long. Germline-derived CDR1 and CDR2 are SGHTA and FQGTGA. Trimming took off 2 bases at V and 5 bases at J, with 9 bases between the two ends. DNA for the CDR3: TGTGCCAGCAGCTTATTGGGGCAAACCGGGGAGCTGTTTTTT. Protein product: CASSLLGQTGELFF.